Following are 10 T cell receptor beta chains from one sample sequenced in a study of blood T cells in healthy people across ages. Using a J-beta primer mix together with a sample-barcoded 5' primer, a second PCR was run for about 6 to 11 cycles. In TCRdb, the 5' RACE reads were re-called with MiXCR into one record per CDR3 protein. The sample includes some 900,000 distinct CDR3 sequences, 25% to 35% seen only once; the top ten take approximately 15%. Sequencing input: blood. The source of these receptors is a woman at least 80 years old in good health.

This clonotype was detected ten times or more. The chain links TRBV7-2 to TRBJ2-5; 13 nucleotides agree with TRBD2. CDR1 and CDR2 from the germline V gene are SGHTA and FQGNSA. J gave up 4 bases and V 5 bases, and 4 bases lay outside the gene matches. The CDR3 loop spans 15 amino acids. The CDR3 nucleotides read TGTGCCAGCAGCCGACTAGCGGGGGGCATAGAGACCCAGTACTTC. As protein: CASSRLAGGIETQYF.

V usage is TRBV3-1 and J usage is TRBJ2-3, with 7 positions matching TRBD2. The CDR3 is made up of 16 amino acids. With 4 bases clipped from V and 4 bases from J, the junction kept 11 bases outside the gene matches. CDR1 and CDR2 from the germline V gene are LGHDT and YNNKEL (reference sequence). The CDR3 coding sequence is TGTGCCAGCAGCCCCTCCCACGGGGGGATTTCAGATACGCAGTATTTT. Residues: CASSPSHGGISDTQYF.

This clonotype has a handful of counts. The rearrangement uses TRBV7-2 and TRBJ1-6, with D unclear. V was clipped by 4 bases and J by 7 bases, with 14 bases between them. In germline, CDR1 is SGHTA, CDR2 FQGNSA. The CDR3 runs to 15 residues. CDR3 DNA sequence: TGTGCCAGCAGCTCAAATACGTTGGTAAATTCACCCCTCCACTTT. It is translated as CASSSNTLVNSPLHF.

The chain uses TRBV19 and TRBJ1-2; D may be TRBD1 (5 bases). The CDR3 runs to 14 residues. The V gene lost 3 bases and the J gene lost 4 bases, with 12 bases spanning the gap. CDR1 LNHDA and CDR2 SQIVND come from the germline V gene (reference sequence). The CDR3 DNA is TGTGCCAGTAGTATCCGAATGGGGGGCTATGGCTACACCTTC. Protein sequence: CASSIRMGGYGYTF.

Of note for this clonotype: Because the CDR3 is missing its conserved closing phenylalanine or tryptophan, this is likely a read error. The DNA is omitted, as the CDR3 cannot be located on it reliably, and the CDR3 follows TCRdb's listing. The gene calls are TRBV12-3 or TRBV12-4 and TRBJ2-3; TRBD1, as called in the table, went unchecked against the DNA. The CDR3 is 12 residues long, counting both termini. This chain's CDR3 is CASGDREDTQYS.

Details on this clonotype: This may be a read error: a much more frequent sequence differs by one nucleotide. The rearrangement links TRBV27 to TRBJ2-6; TRBD2 matches 8 bases. CDR3 length: 18 amino acids. Looked up from germline, CDR1 is MNHEY and CDR2 is SMNVEV (reference sequence). The CDR3 DNA is TGTGCCAGCAGTCCCCGGGGGGGGTCAGTTTCTGGGGCCGACGTCCTGACTTTC. Translating gives CASSPRGGSVSGADVLTF.

This clonotype was observed many times. This chain links TRBV3-1 with TRBJ2-1, with unresolved D. Trimming stripped 1 base from V and 6 bases from J, with 4 bases between. The germline gives CDR1 LGHDT, CDR2 YNNKEL (reference sequence). The CDR3 runs 12 residues. CDR3 sequence (DNA): TGTGCCAGCAGCCAAGCTAGCAATGAGCAGTTCTTC. It encodes CASSQASNEQFF.

This clonotype was recorded at least ten times. The chain has TRBV6-2 or TRBV6-3 and TRBJ1-5; D is perhaps TRBD1 (6 bases). The CDR3 is 18 amino acids. Germline-derived CDR1 and CDR2 are MNHEY and SVGEGT. V lost 0 bases and J 3 bases, leaving 18 bases between the germline ends. This CDR3 reads CASSYSVRGQPTNQPQHF. For the CDR3, the DNA is TGTGCCAGCAGTTACTCGGTCAGGGGACAACCAACCAATCAGCCCCAGCATTTT.

This clonotype was found many times. This chain joins TRBV10-3 and TRBJ2-1, with no clear D. V was cut by 8 bases and J by 0 bases, with 11 bases left in between. Per germline, CDR1 ENHRY and CDR2 SYGVKD. This CDR3 has 14 residues. This CDR3 is CAIGPSLSYNEQFF. For the CDR3, the DNA is TGTGCCATCGGTCCCAGCCTCTCCTACAATGAGCAGTTCTTC.

This chain uses TRBV14 with TRBJ1-1; the match to TRBD1 covers 12 bases. This CDR3 is 15 amino acids long. Germline lookup yields CDR1 SGHDN and CDR2 FVKESK. J lost 6 bases, V lost 4 bases, and 6 bases had no gene match. The CDR3 reads CASSRDRGRIAEAFF. In DNA form, the CDR3 reads TGTGCCAGCAGCCGGGACAGGGGGCGCATCGCTGAAGCTTTCTTT.